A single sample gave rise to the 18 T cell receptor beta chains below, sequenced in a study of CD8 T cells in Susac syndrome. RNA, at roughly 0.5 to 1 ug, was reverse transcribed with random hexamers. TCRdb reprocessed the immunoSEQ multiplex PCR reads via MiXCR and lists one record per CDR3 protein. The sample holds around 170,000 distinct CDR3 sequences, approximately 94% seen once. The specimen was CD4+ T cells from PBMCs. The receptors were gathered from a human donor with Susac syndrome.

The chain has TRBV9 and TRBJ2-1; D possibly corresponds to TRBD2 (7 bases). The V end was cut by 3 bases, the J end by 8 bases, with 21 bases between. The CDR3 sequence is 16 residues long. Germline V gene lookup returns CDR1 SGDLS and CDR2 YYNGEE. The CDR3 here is CASSAPFGGLGYEQFF. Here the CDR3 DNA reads TGTGCCAGCAGCGCCCCTTTCGGGGGGCTAGGATATGAGCAGTTCTTC.

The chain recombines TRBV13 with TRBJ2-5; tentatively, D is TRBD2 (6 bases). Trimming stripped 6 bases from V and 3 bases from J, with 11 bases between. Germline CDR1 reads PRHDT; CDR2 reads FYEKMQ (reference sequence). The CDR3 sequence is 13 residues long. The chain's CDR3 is CASSRLEEETQYF. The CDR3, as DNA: TGTGCCAGCAGTCGACTAGAAGAAGAGACCCAGTACTTC.

CDR3 bases: TGTGCCAGCAGTCCACGGACAGGGTCCCAGCCCCAGCATTTT. This encodes CASSPRTGSQPQHF. The chain is built from TRBV12-3 or TRBV12-4 and TRBJ1-5; 8 bases match TRBD1. Trimming removed 5 bases from V and 7 bases from J; junction bases left unmatched: 7. The CDR3 is 14 residues long.

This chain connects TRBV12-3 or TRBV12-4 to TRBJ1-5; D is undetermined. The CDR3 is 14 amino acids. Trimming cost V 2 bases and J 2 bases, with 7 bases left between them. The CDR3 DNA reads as TGTGCCAGCAGTTTATCTACCCGCAATCAGCCCCAGCATTTT. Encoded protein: CASSLSTRNQPQHF.

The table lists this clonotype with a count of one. The CDR3 region is CSVRSSYNSPLHF. The CDR3 DNA is TGCAGTGTGAGGAGCTCCTATAATTCACCCCTCCACTTT. The chain couples TRBV20-1 to TRBJ1-6; D not certain. V dropped 7 bases and J dropped 0 bases, with 7 bases sitting between them. CDR3 length: 13 amino acids. CDR1 and CDR2 from the germline V gene are DFQATT and SNEGSKA (reference sequence).

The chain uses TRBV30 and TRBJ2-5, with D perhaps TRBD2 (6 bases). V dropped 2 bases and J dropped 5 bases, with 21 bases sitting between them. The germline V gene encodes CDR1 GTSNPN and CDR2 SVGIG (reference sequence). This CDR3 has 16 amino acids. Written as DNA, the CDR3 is TGTGCCTGGAGTCAAACCGGACAAGGGGAGGCGGAGACCCAGTACTTC. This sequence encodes CAWSQTGQGEAETQYF.

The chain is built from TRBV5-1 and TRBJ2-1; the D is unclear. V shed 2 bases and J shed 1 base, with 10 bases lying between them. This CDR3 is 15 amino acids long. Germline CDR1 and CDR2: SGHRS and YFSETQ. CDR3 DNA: TGCGCCAGCAGCTTCACCCTGGGATCCTACAATGAGCAGTTCTTC. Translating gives CASSFTLGSYNEQFF.

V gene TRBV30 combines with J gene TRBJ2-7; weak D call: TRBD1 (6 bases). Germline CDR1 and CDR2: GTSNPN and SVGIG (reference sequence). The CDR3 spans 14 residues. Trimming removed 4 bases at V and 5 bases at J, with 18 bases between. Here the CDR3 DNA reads TGTGCCTGGACCAGGGGTCTCCGGGATGACGAGCAGTACTTC. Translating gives CAWTRGLRDDEQYF.

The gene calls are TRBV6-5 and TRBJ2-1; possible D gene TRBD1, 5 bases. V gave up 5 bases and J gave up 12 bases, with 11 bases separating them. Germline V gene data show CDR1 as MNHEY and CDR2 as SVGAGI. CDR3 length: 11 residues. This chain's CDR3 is CASSTPGWQFF. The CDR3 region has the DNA TGTGCCAGCAGTACGCCAGGGTGGCAGTTCTTC.

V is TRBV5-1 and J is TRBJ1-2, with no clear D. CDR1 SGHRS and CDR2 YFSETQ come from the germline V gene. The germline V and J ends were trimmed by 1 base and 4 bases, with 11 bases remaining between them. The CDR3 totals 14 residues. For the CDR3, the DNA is TGCGCCAGCAGCTTGACCCAGAATAGCTATGGCTACACCTTC. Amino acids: CASSLTQNSYGYTF.

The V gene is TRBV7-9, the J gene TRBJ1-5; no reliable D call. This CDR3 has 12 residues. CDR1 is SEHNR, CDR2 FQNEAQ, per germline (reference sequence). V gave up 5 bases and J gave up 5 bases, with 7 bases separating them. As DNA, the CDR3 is TGTGCCAGCAGCGATGGGGATCAGCCCCAGCATTTT. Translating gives CASSDGDQPQHF.

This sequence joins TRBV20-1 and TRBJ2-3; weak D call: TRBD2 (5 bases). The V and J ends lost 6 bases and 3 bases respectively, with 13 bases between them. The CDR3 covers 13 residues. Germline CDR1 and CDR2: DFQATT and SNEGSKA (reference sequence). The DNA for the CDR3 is TGCAGTGCGATAGCCCCGGGGACAGATACGCAGTATTTT. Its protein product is CSAIAPGTDTQYF.

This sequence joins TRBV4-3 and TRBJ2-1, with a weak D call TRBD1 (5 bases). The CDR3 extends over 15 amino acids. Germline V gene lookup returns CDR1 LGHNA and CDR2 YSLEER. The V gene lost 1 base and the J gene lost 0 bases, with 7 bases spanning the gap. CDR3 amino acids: CASSQGQSSYNEQFF. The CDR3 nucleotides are TGCGCCAGCAGCCAAGGACAGAGCTCCTACAATGAGCAGTTCTTC.

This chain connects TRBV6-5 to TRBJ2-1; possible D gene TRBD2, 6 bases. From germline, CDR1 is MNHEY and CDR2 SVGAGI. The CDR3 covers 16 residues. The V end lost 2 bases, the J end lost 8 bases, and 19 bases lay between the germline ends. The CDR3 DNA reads TGTGCCAGCAGTTACGGAGGGTCCGGGGGATCCGATGAGCAGTTCTTC. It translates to CASSYGGSGGSDEQFF.

CDR3 DNA: TGTGCCAGCAGCCCCTCCTGGGATTCACCCCTCCACTTT. Translation gives CASSPSWDSPLHF. The gene calls are TRBV7-6 and TRBJ1-6; D unclear. Germline-derived CDR1 and CDR2 are SGHVS and FNYEAQ. This CDR3 has 13 residues. Trimming shortened V by 5 bases and J by 8 bases, and 10 bases separated the two germline ends. The full variable domain, completed using reference TRBV7-6 and TRBJ1-6, is GAGVSQSPRYKVTKRGQDVALRCDPISGHVSLYWYRQALGQGPEFLTYFNYEAQQDKSGLPNDRFSAERPEGSISTLTIQRTEQRDSAMYRCASSPSWDSPLHFGNGTRLTVT.

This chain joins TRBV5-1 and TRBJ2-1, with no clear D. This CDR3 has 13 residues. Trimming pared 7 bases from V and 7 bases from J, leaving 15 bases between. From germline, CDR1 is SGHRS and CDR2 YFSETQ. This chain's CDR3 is CASPSFPENEQFF. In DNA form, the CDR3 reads TGCGCCAGCCCCTCCTTCCCCGAGAATGAGCAGTTCTTC.

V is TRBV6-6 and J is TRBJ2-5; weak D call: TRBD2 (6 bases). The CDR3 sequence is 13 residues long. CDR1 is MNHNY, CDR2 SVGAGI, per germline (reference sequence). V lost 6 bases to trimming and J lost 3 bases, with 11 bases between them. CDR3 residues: CASRSGGKETQYF. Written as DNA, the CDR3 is TGTGCCAGCAGATCCGGGGGAAAAGAGACCCAGTACTTC.

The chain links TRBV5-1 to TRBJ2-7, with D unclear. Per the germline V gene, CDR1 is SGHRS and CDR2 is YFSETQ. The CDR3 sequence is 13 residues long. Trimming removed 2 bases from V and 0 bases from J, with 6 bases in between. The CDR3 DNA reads TGCGCCAGCAGCTTTTCACTCTCCTACGAGCAGTACTTC. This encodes CASSFSLSYEQYF.